The source of this T cell receptor (beta chain) is a study of shared clonotypes between healthy human individuals. Study conclusions and caveats: Measured sharing among donors was expected to vary with sequencing depth.

Assay execution took place at the deep level. Genomic DNA of every subset was divided equally among multiple immunoSEQ plates. The method was immunoSEQ multiplex PCR; TCRdb's version includes in-frame clones alone and lacks a portion of them. The table lists about a million clones, around 75% of them singletons, with about 1.5% in the top ten. At least ten counts were recorded for this clone. The antigen remains unidentified. The sample holds other DNA sequences that translate to the same CDR3. Adult donors, all healthy and HIV-negative, had no recent acute infections or vaccinations. The sequenced sample was memory CD4+ T cells sorted from blood. Subset: CD45RA-negative fraction. This receptor was obtained from a man aged 18-30 years in good health.

The DNA of the CDR3 is TGTGCCATCAGTTCCGGGACAGGGGACTGGTACCGTTATGGCTACACCTTC. It encodes CAISSGTGDWYRYGYTF. V and J are TRBV10-3 and TRBJ1-2; 10 positions agree with TRBD1. The V gene's germline CDR1 is ENHRY and CDR2 SYGVKD. This CDR3 region has 17 residues. V dropped 5 bases and J dropped 5; count of bases not matched to a gene: 14.